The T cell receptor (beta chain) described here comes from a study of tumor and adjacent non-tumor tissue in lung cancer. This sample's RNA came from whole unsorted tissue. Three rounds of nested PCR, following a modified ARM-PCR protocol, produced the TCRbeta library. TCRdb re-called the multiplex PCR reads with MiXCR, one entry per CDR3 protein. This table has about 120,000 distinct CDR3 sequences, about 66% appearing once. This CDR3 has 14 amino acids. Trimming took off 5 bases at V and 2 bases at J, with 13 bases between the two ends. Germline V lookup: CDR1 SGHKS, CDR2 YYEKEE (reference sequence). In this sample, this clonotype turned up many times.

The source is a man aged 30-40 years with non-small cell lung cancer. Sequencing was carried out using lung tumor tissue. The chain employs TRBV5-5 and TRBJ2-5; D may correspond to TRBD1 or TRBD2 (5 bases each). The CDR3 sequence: CASRRAGAQETQYF. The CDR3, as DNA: TGTGCCAGCAGGAGAGCCGGGGCGCAAGAGACCCAGTACTTC.